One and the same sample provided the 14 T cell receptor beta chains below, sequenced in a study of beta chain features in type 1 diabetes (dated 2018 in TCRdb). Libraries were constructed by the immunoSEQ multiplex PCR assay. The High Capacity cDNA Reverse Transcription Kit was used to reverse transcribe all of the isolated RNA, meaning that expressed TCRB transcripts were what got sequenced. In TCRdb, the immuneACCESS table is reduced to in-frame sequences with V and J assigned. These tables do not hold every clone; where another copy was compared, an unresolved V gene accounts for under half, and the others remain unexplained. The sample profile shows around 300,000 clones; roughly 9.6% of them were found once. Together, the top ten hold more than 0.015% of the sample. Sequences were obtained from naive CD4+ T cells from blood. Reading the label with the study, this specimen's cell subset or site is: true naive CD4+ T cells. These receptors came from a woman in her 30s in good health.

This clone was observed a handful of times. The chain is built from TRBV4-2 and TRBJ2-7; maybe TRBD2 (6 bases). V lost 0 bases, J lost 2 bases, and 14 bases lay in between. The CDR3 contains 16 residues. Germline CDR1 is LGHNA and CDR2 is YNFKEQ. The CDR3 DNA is TGTGCCAGCAGCCAAGATCTCGGCGGGGCTCCCTACGAGCAGTACTTC. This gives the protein CASSQDLGGAPYEQYF.

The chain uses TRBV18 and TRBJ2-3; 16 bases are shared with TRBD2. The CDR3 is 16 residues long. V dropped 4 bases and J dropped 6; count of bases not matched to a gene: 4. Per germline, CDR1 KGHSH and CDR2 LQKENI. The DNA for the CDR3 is TGTGCCAGCTCACGGGGGACTAGCGGGAGGGCCGATACGCAGTATTTT. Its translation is CASSRGTSGRADTQYF.

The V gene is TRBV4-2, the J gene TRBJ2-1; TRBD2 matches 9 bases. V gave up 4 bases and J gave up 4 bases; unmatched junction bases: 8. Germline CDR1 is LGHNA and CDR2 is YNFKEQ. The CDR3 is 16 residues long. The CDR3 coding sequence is TGTGCCAGCAGCCGGAGTCTAGCGGGAAAATACAATGAGCAGTTCTTC. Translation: CASSRSLAGKYNEQFF.

CDR3 sequence reads: CASKNQGQAYEQYF. In nucleotides, the CDR3 is TGTGCCAGTAAAAACCAGGGACAGGCCTACGAGCAGTACTTC. V is TRBV19 and J is TRBJ2-7; 8 bases agree with TRBD1. V gave up 7 bases and J gave up 2 bases; unmatched junction bases: 7. The CDR3 consists of 14 residues. Germline CDR1 LNHDA, CDR2 SQIVND (reference sequence).

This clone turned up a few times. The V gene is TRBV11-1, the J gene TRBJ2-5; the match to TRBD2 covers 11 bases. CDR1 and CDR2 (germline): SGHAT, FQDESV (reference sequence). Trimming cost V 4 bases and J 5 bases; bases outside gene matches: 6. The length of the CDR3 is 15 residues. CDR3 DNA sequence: TGTGCCAGCAGCTCGAGGACTAGCGGGCTTGAGACCCAGTACTTC. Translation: CASSSRTSGLETQYF.

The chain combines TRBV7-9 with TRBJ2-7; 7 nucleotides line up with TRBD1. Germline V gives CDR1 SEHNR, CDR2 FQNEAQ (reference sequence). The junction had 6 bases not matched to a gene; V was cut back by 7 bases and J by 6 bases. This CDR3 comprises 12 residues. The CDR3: CASNEQGSEQYF. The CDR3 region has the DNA TGTGCCAGCAATGAACAGGGGAGCGAGCAGTACTTC.

CDR3 region: CASSGPGGDTQYF. CDR3 nucleotides: TGTGCCAGCAGTGGCCCCGGGGGAGATACGCAGTATTTT. The chain couples TRBV6-4 to TRBJ2-3; D possibly corresponds to TRBD2 (6 bases). This CDR3 contains 13 residues. The V gene lost 4 bases and the J gene lost 5 bases, with 10 bases spanning the gap. The germline V gene encodes CDR1 MRHNA and CDR2 SNTAGT.

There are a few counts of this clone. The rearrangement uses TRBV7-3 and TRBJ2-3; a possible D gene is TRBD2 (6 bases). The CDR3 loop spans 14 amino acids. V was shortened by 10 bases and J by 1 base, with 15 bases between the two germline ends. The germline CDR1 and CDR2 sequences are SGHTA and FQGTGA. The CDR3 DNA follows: TGTGCCACCTCTAATGGCGGGGGCACAGATACGCAGTATTTT. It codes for CATSNGGGTDTQYF. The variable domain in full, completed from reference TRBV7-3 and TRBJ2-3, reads GAGVSQTPSNKVTEKGKYVELRCDPISGHTALYWYRQSLGQGPEFLIYFQGTGAADDSGLPNDRFFAVRPEGSVSTLKIQRTERGDSAVYLCATSNGGGTDTQYFGPGTRLTVL.

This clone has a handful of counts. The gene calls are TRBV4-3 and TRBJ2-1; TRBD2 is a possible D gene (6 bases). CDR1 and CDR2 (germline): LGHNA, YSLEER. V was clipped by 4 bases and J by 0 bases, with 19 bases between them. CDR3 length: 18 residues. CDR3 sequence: CASSRGSGLSSSYNEQFF. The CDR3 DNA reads TGCGCCAGCAGCCGGGGTAGCGGCCTTTCCAGCTCCTACAATGAGCAGTTCTTC.

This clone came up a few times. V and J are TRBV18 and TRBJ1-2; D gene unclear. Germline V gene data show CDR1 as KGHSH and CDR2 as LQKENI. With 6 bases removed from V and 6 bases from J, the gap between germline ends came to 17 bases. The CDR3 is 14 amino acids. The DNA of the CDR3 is TGTGCCAGCTCCTCGAGAGGGCGCGACGATGGCTACACCTTC. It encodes CASSSRGRDDGYTF.

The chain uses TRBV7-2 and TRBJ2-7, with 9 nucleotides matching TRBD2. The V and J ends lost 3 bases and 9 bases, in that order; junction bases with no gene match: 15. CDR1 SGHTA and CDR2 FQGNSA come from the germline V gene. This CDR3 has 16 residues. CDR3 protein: CASSFVGGRGLSGQYF. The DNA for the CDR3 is TGTGCCAGCAGCTTTGTAGGCGGGAGGGGCCTTTCTGGGCAGTACTTC. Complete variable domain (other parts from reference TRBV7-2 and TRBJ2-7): GAGVSQSPSNKVTEKGKDVELRCDPISGHTALYWYRQSLGQGLEFLIYFQGNSAPDKSGLPSDRFSAERTGGSVSTLTIQRTQQEDSAVYLCASSFVGGRGLSGQYFGPGTRLTVT.

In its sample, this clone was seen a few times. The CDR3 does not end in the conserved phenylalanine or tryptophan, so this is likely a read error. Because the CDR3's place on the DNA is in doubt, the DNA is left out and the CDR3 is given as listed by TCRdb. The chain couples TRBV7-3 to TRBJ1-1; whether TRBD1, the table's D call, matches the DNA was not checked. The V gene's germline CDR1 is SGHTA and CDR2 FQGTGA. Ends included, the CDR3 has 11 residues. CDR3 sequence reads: CASSPGHPYDL.

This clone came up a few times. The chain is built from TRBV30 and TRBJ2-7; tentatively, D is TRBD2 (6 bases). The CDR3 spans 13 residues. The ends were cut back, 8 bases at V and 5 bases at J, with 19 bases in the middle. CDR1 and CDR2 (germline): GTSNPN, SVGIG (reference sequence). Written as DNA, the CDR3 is TGTGCCCTGGTAGGCTGGCGGGAAGACGAGCAGTACTTC. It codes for CALVGWREDEQYF.

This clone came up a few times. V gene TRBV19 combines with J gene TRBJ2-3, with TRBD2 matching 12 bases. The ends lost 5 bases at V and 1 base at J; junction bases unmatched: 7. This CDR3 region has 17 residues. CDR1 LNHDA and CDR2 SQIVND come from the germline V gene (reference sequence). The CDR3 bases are TGTGCCAGTAGTCGACTAGCGGGAGCCTATGGCACAGATACGCAGTATTTT. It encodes CASSRLAGAYGTDTQYF.